These 32 T cell receptor beta chains were all obtained from the same sample, sequenced in a study of beta chain features in type 1 diabetes. Expressed TCRB transcripts got sequenced, as all isolated RNA was reverse transcribed. Sequencing used immunoSEQ multiplex PCR; TCRdb keeps in-frame clones, though not all of them. The sample records around 200,000 clones, about 13% being singletons. Source material: central memory CD4+ T cells from blood. Every receptor here comes from a young woman in good health.

The rearrangement links TRBV29-1 to TRBJ1-4, with D possibly TRBD1 on 5 matching bases. The CDR3 totals 13 residues. Trimming left V 0 bases short and J 8 bases short, with 10 bases between. Germline values: CDR1 SQVTM, CDR2 ANQGSEA. The CDR3 reads CSVEDQGREKLFF. The CDR3 DNA sequence: TGCAGCGTTGAAGATCAGGGCAGAGAAAAACTGTTTTTT. Together with reference TRBV29-1 and TRBJ1-4, the CDR3 gives the full variable domain: SAVISQKPSRDICQRGTSLTIQCQVDSQVTMMFWYRQQPGQSLTLIATANQGSEATYESGFVIDKFPISRPNLTFSTLTVSNMSPEDSSIYLCSVEDQGREKLFFGSGTQLSVL.

This clone has a handful of counts. V and J are TRBV7-9 and TRBJ2-3; D is undetermined. This CDR3 comprises 13 residues. V was cut by 1 base and J by 6 bases, with 8 bases left in between. From germline, CDR1 is SEHNR and CDR2 FQNEAQ (reference sequence). The CDR3 sequence is CASSLGATDTQYF. In nucleotides, the CDR3 is TGTGCCAGCAGCTTAGGGGCAACGGATACGCAGTATTTT.

V gene TRBV2 combines with J gene TRBJ2-5; 8 nucleotides line up with TRBD1. The germline gives CDR1 SNHLY, CDR2 FYNNEI. The ends lost 9 bases at V and 5 bases at J; junction bases unmatched: 11. CDR3 length equals 14 residues. The DNA of the CDR3 is TGTGCCAGTAAAATTGCAGGGGGCGCGGAGACCCAGTACTTC. Translating it yields CASKIAGGAETQYF.

The chain's CDR3 is CASSFEGVVVGDTQYF. The CDR3 region has the DNA TGTGCCAGCAGTTTTGAGGGAGTAGTAGTTGGAGATACGCAGTATTTT. The V gene is TRBV28, the J gene TRBJ2-3; D perhaps matches TRBD2 (5 bases). Germline lookup yields CDR1 MDHEN and CDR2 SYDVKM. The CDR3 runs 16 residues. Trimming shortened V by 3 bases and J by 5 bases, and 18 bases separated the two germline ends.

This chain links TRBV19 with TRBJ1-5; D not resolved. The CDR3 has 14 amino acids. The germline V gene has CDR1 LNHDA and CDR2 SQIVND (reference sequence). Trimming pared 7 bases from V and 0 bases from J, leaving 10 bases between. DNA for the CDR3: TGTGCCAGTATGGAGACGGTTAGCAATCAGCCCCAGCATTTT. It is translated as CASMETVSNQPQHF.

CDR3 residues: CAWSPAGGAYYEQYF. The DNA for the CDR3 is TGTGCCTGGAGTCCGGCCGGGGGTGCCTACTACGAGCAGTACTTC. The V and J genes are TRBV30 and TRBJ2-7; weak D call: TRBD2 (6 bases). The CDR3 covers 15 residues. Trimming pared 2 bases from V and 3 bases from J, leaving 17 bases between. Per germline, CDR1 GTSNPN and CDR2 SVGIG (reference sequence).

This clone was counted a few times. This rearrangement joins TRBV6-1 to TRBJ1-5, with unresolved D. CDR1 is MNHNS and CDR2 is SASEGT in the germline V gene. The CDR3 loop spans 13 amino acids. Deletions cut 5 bases from V and 8 bases from J, with 13 bases between. In DNA form, the CDR3 reads TGTGCCAGCAGTTTGACTGGAGTTGAGCCCCAGCATTTT. This gives the protein CASSLTGVEPQHF.

This clone was observed a few times. The chain combines TRBV7-6 with TRBJ2-7, with D possibly being TRBD1 (5 bases). The germline V and J ends were trimmed by 2 bases and 4 bases, with 12 bases remaining between them. CDR3 length: 14 amino acids. CDR1 and CDR2 (germline): SGHVS, FNYEAQ. CDR3 sequence (DNA): TGTGCCAGCAGCTTATCGCCAGGGCGGTACGAGCAGTACTTC. Translation: CASSLSPGRYEQYF.

A few counts support this clone. The chain couples TRBV18 to TRBJ1-1, with D unclear. CDR3 size: 14 residues. V lost 2 bases and J lost 1, with 8 bases in between. Germline lookup yields CDR1 KGHSH and CDR2 LQKENI. CDR3 coding DNA: TGTGCCAGCTCACCAGCAATGCGGAACACTGAAGCTTTCTTT. The encoded protein is CASSPAMRNTEAFF.

In its sample, this clone was seen a few times. The chain carries TRBV7-2 and TRBJ1-5, with D possibly being TRBD1 (5 bases). Germline CDR1 and CDR2: SGHTA and FQGNSA. Trimming left V 5 bases short and J 0 bases short, with 11 bases between. CDR3 length equals 15 residues. In DNA form, the CDR3 reads TGTGCCAGCAGCCCCTGGACAAATAGCAATCAGCCCCAGCATTTT. Protein product: CASSPWTNSNQPQHF.

The genes are TRBV30 and TRBJ1-5; tentative D call: TRBD1 (6 bases). Germline lookup yields CDR1 GTSNPN and CDR2 SVGIG (reference sequence). The CDR3 covers 14 residues. V was trimmed by 1 base and J by 5 bases, leaving 12 bases between them. The DNA of the CDR3 is TGTGCCTGGAGTGAGGGGACATACGATCAGCCCCAGCATTTT. Amino acid sequence: CAWSEGTYDQPQHF.

The table lists this clone with a few counts. The rearrangement links TRBV28 to TRBJ1-1; possibly TRBD1 for D (5 bases). From germline, CDR1 is MDHEN and CDR2 SYDVKM. Trimming cost V 7 bases and J 4 bases, with 13 bases left between them. This CDR3 spans 13 amino acids. CDR3 sequence: CASTPGGGTEAFF. In nucleotides, the CDR3 is TGTGCCAGCACCCCGGGGGGAGGCACTGAAGCTTTCTTT. Full variable domain (rest looked up from reference TRBV28 and TRBJ1-1): DVKVTQSSRYLVKRTGEKVFLECVQDMDHENMFWYRQDPGLGLRLIYFSYDVKMKEKGDIPEGYSVSREKKERFSLILESASTNQTSMYLCASTPGGGTEAFFGQGTRLTVV.

The rearrangement joins TRBV10-3 to TRBJ2-5; D may be TRBD2 (6 bases). This CDR3 has 13 residues. Trimming removed 6 bases at V and 2 bases at J, with 10 bases between. Germline V lookup: CDR1 ENHRY, CDR2 SYGVKD. The CDR3 bases are TGTGCCATCAGGTCGGGACTTCAAGAGACCCAGTACTTC. Translation gives CAIRSGLQETQYF.

This clone was seen a handful of times. This chain links TRBV5-6 with TRBJ1-1; the match to TRBD1 covers 7 bases. The CDR3 runs 13 residues. Looked up from germline, CDR1 is SGHDT and CDR2 is YYEEEE. The trim removed 4 bases at V and 9 bases at J, leaving 9 bases unmatched. The DNA of the CDR3 is TGTGCCAGCAGCCGAGGGGCAGGGGGGAAAGCTTTCTTT. It encodes CASSRGAGGKAFF.

This clone was picked up a small number of times. The chain links TRBV30 to TRBJ1-1, with TRBD1 identical over 7 bases. The germline gives CDR1 GTSNPN, CDR2 SVGIG (reference sequence). CDR3 length: 15 residues. V lost 1 base, J lost 1 base, and 6 bases stayed unmatched. CDR3 amino acids: CAWSGLNRGNTEAFF. CDR3 nucleotide sequence: TGTGCCTGGAGTGGGTTAAACAGGGGGAACACTGAAGCTTTCTTT.

The gene calls are TRBV5-6 and TRBJ2-7, with 8 bases matching TRBD2. Trimming removed 3 bases from V and 3 bases from J; junction bases left unmatched: 14. The CDR3 runs 17 residues. Germline loops: CDR1 SGHDT, CDR2 YYEEEE. Written as DNA, the CDR3 is TGTGCCAGCAGCTGGGGGTTGGGTAGCGGGGTACGCTACGAGCAGTACTTC. Translated: CASSWGLGSGVRYEQYF.

The chain has TRBV11-2 and TRBJ2-7, with 16 bases that match TRBD2. Trimming cost V 1 base and J 6 bases; bases outside gene matches: 6. The germline V gene has CDR1 SGHAT and CDR2 FQNNGV. The CDR3 has 17 amino acids. The CDR3 nucleotides are TGTGCCAGCAGCTTAGCAGGGACTAGCGGGAGGGCCAGCGAGCAGTACTTC. Residues: CASSLAGTSGRASEQYF. The variable domain in full, with the rest retrieved from reference TRBV11-2 and TRBJ2-7, is EAGVAQSPRYKIIEKRQSVAFWCNPISGHATLYWYQQILGQGPKLLIQFQNNGVVDDSQLPKDRFSAERLKGVDSTLKIQPAKLEDSAVYLCASSLAGTSGRASEQYFGPGTRLTVT.

This clone has only a few counts. The chain has TRBV29-1 and TRBJ2-3; D unresolved. Trimming took 4 bases from V and 1 from J, leaving 12 bases between them. The CDR3 runs to 14 residues. Germline CDR1 reads SQVTM; CDR2 reads ANQGSEA. The CDR3 DNA sequence: TGCAGCGTTGGGGTTAGCCTCCGCACAGATACGCAGTATTTT. As protein: CSVGVSLRTDTQYF.

This clone was counted between two and nine times. V is TRBV28 and J is TRBJ2-3, with a tentative D call TRBD2 (6 bases). Germline-derived CDR1 and CDR2 are MDHEN and SYDVKM. This CDR3 has 18 amino acids. V shed 6 bases and J shed 0 bases, with 22 bases lying between them. CDR3 sequence reads: CASSPLDGSGASTDTQYF. CDR3 sequence (DNA): TGTGCCAGCAGCCCGCTCGATGGTAGCGGTGCTAGCACAGATACGCAGTATTTT.

This clone was detected only a few times. This CDR3 is also generated by other DNA sequences in the sample. The chain joins TRBV6-5 to TRBJ2-1; 9 nucleotides align to TRBD1. Germline loops: CDR1 MNHEY, CDR2 SVGAGI. The CDR3 is 15 amino acids. V was pared by 6 bases and J by 1 base, with 4 bases of the junction left unmatched. The DNA for the CDR3 is TGTGCCAGCAGCAGCGGGACAGGGTCCTACAATGAGCAGTTCTTC. Encoded protein: CASSSGTGSYNEQFF.

The V call is TRBV19, the J call TRBJ1-5, with a tentative D call TRBD1 (6 bases). V lost 4 bases to trimming and J lost 0 bases, with 10 bases between them. The germline gives CDR1 LNHDA, CDR2 SQIVND (reference sequence). This CDR3 is built from 15 residues. CDR3 DNA sequence: TGTGCCAGTAGTACAGCGGGGGCTAGCAATCAGCCCCAGCATTTT. It yields the protein CASSTAGASNQPQHF.

The CDR3 DNA reads as TGTGCCAGCAACGAGATCGATCAGCCCCAGCATTTT. It codes for CASNEIDQPQHF. The chain is built from TRBV28 and TRBJ1-5; D is undetermined. The CDR3 has 12 residues. Trimming took 7 bases from V and 5 from J, leaving 9 bases between them. Germline CDR1 reads MDHEN; CDR2 reads SYDVKM.

The chain employs TRBV2 and TRBJ2-7, with 8 nucleotides matching TRBD1. The CDR3 is 15 amino acids. Germline lookup yields CDR1 SNHLY and CDR2 FYNNEI. Trimming at V came to 6 bases and at J to 0 bases, leaving 7 bases not matched to a gene. CDR3 protein: CASRRDRSISYEQYF. The CDR3, as DNA: TGTGCCAGCAGGAGGGACAGGTCTATCTCCTACGAGCAGTACTTC. The whole variable domain, remainder taken from reference TRBV2 and TRBJ2-7, is EPEVTQTPSHQVTQMGQEVILRCVPISNHLYFYWYRQILGQKVEFLVSFYNNEISEKSEIFDDQFSVERPDGSNFTLKIRSTKLEDSAMYFCASRRDRSISYEQYFGPGTRLTVT.

The V call is TRBV7-9, the J call TRBJ2-1, with a possible D match to TRBD1 (6 bases). The germline V gene encodes CDR1 SEHNR and CDR2 FQNEAQ (reference sequence). With 2 bases removed from V and 7 bases from J, the gap between germline ends came to 18 bases. The CDR3 covers 16 residues. For the CDR3, the DNA is TGTGCCAGCAGCTTACTACCAGGGGCAGGTGGAAATGAGCAGTTCTTC. Translated, it gives CASSLLPGAGGNEQFF. The variable domain in full, completed from reference TRBV7-9 and TRBJ2-1, reads DTGVSQNPRHKITKRGQNVTFRCDPISEHNRLYWYRQTLGQGPEFLTYFQNEAQLEKSRLLSDRFSAERPKGSFSTLEIQRTEQGDSAMYLCASSLLPGAGGNEQFFGPGTRLTVL.

The chain uses TRBV11-2 and TRBJ2-5; TRBD2 matches at 9 bases. The CDR3 is made up of 14 amino acids. Germline V lookup: CDR1 SGHAT, CDR2 FQNNGV. The V gene end was trimmed by 5 bases and the J gene end by 5 bases; junction bases not matched to a gene: 6. As DNA, the CDR3 is TGTGCCAGCAGCCTAGCGGGAAGGGGGGAGACCCAGTACTTC. It encodes CASSLAGRGETQYF.

This chain links TRBV28 with TRBJ1-1; the D is unclear. Germline assignment: CDR1 MDHEN and CDR2 SYDVKM. CDR3 length equals 14 residues. Trimming removed 2 bases at V and 1 base at J, with 8 bases between. The CDR3 region is CASSLRRPNTEAFF. DNA for the CDR3: TGTGCCAGCAGTTTACGGCGGCCGAACACTGAAGCTTTCTTT.

This clone was observed a few times. J is TRBJ2-1 and V is TRBV10-3; 11 bases are a match to TRBD2. The CDR3 has 15 residues. Germline CDR1 and CDR2: ENHRY and SYGVKD. Losses at the gene ends were 9 bases for V and 6 bases for J; bases not matched to a gene: 10. The CDR3 DNA sequence: TGTGCCATTGCCCGAGATAGCGGGAGGGCCAATGAGCAGTTCTTC. Residues: CAIARDSGRANEQFF.

The chain couples TRBV6-6 to TRBJ1-5, with D possibly TRBD1 on 6 matching bases. The CDR3 extends over 15 amino acids. Germline V gene lookup returns CDR1 MNHNY and CDR2 SVGAGI (reference sequence). Between the trimmed V and J ends, which lost 2 bases and 4 bases, there was a span of 12 bases. The DNA of the CDR3 is TGTGCCAGCAGTTACCAACAGGGACAAAATCAGCCCCAGCATTTT. Its translation: CASSYQQGQNQPQHF.

This clone was detected many times. CDR3 bases: TGTGCCAGCAGCCCCTCAGGGGGCACTGAAGCTTTCTTT. Translation: CASSPSGGTEAFF. J is TRBJ1-1 and V is TRBV6-6; the match to TRBD1 covers 7 bases. The CDR3 has 13 amino acids. Germline V gene lookup returns CDR1 MNHNY and CDR2 SVGAGI (reference sequence). J lost 4 bases, V lost 6 bases, and 5 bases had no gene match.

The chain recombines TRBV7-2 with TRBJ1-4; D is unresolved. Trimming took 4 bases from V and 4 from J, leaving 7 bases between them. Looked up from germline, CDR1 is SGHTA and CDR2 is FQGNSA. There are 13 residues in the CDR3. For the CDR3, the DNA is TGTGCCAGCAGCTCCCAGTTTAATGAAAAACTGTTTTTT. As protein: CASSSQFNEKLFF.

The V and J genes are TRBV28 and TRBJ1-1; 10 bases line up with TRBD1. V dropped 1 base and J dropped 6; count of bases not matched to a gene: 5. The CDR3 is 15 residues long. Germline-derived CDR1 and CDR2 are MDHEN and SYDVKM. The CDR3 DNA follows: TGTGCCAGCAGTTTATTAGGTGGACAGGGGGCTGAAGCTTTCTTT. Its translation: CASSLLGGQGAEAFF.

The rearrangement uses TRBV7-3 and TRBJ2-7; D not certain. The CDR3 totals 16 residues. V gave up 5 bases and J gave up 2 bases, with 19 bases separating them. Per germline, CDR1 SGHTA and CDR2 FQGTGA. DNA of the CDR3: TGTGCCAGCAGCCGCCTTGAGGAAACGGTCCCCTACGAGCAGTACTTC. Translation gives CASSRLEETVPYEQYF.